These 3 T cell receptor beta chains originate from one sample sequenced in a study of blood T cell repertoires in COVID-19. Some clones are missing from TCRdb's copy, which holds only in-frame ones; the method was immunoSEQ multiplex PCR. The repertoire holds roughly 130,000 clones, with around 85% as singletons. Sequenced input: peripheral blood. The receptors originated from a woman in her forties or fifties with acute or convalescent COVID-19.

V is TRBV11-3 and J is TRBJ2-2; weak D call: TRBD2 (5 bases). V was shortened by 1 base and J by 1 base, with 7 bases between the two germline ends. There are 15 residues in the CDR3. Germline V lookup: CDR1 SGHNT, CDR2 YENEEA. The CDR3 sequence is CASSLVRGNTGELFF. The CDR3 DNA sequence: TGTGCCAGCAGCTTAGTACGGGGGAACACCGGGGAGCTGTTTTTT.

The V and J genes are TRBV6-4 and TRBJ2-3; D not certain. CDR3 length: 15 amino acids. Trimming took 3 bases from V and 2 from J, leaving 12 bases between them. Germline loops: CDR1 MRHNA, CDR2 SNTAGT. CDR3 DNA sequence: TGTGCCAGCAGTGATTCGGGTCAGATCACAGATACGCAGTATTTT. As protein: CASSDSGQITDTQYF.

The chain links TRBV19 to TRBJ1-1; 7 nucleotides match TRBD1. V lost 8 bases to trimming and J lost 4 bases; unmatched junction nucleotides: 7. The CDR3 contains 13 residues. The germline V gene encodes CDR1 LNHDA and CDR2 SQIVND (reference sequence). In DNA, the CDR3 is TGTGCCAGTGGGTTTGACAGGGCCACTGAAGCTTTCTTT. It codes for CASGFDRATEAFF.